The entry that follows covers one T cell receptor beta chain sequence. Its antigen is undetermined. The source of the sample is a study of cytomegalovirus exposure and HLA in healthy donors. The study, taken as a whole, reports: The study put some 150 TCR beta chains on its list as cytomegalovirus-associated. A later analysis linked 15,000 to 20,000 TCR beta sequences to HLA alleles at 0.05 false discovery rate.

The CDR3 totals 13 residues. Deletions cut 5 bases from V and 4 bases from J, with 11 bases between. Germline CDR1 SGHTA, CDR2 FQGTGA. Though nominally healthy at sampling, donors likely had unrecorded immune exposures. PCR was performed using 60 Vbeta and 13 Jbeta primers. TCRdb's copy holds only in-frame clones and misses some; the assay was immunoSEQ multiplex PCR. This sample carries some 150,000 clones, with roughly 2% going to the ten biggest clones. The source is a woman aged 18-29 years in good health and CMV-seronegative. Sequenced material: PBMCs. This chain links TRBV7-3 with TRBJ1-2, with a possible D match to TRBD1 (5 bases). CDR3 nucleotides: TGTGCCAGCAGCCCGGGGGTTGGCTATGGCTACACCTTC. It codes for CASSPGVGYGYTF.